Below, one T cell receptor beta chain is given with its context. The antigen is undetermined. The data derive from a study of blood T cells in healthy people across ages. Study-wide results and limits: The percentage of naive T cells correlated strongly with TCR beta diversity.

The sample providers were healthy Caucasian people from Russia, aged roughly 6 to 100. Drawing of peripheral blood yielded roughly 9.3 milliliters from each donor. CDR3 size: 10 residues. V lost 5 bases and J lost 11; bases outside the gene matches: 4. Germline V CDR1 and CDR2: SQVTM, ANQGSEA. A second about 6 to 12 cycle PCR used barcoded and J-beta primers. A tag from a template-switch adaptor with 12 random nucleotides marked each cDNA molecule. One entry per CDR3 protein, called by TCRdb with MiXCR from the 5' RACE reads. The sample holds 950,000 to 1,200,000 distinct CDR3 sequences, roughly two fifths seen once.

The sample taken for sequencing was blood. This sequence originates from a man between 18 and 29 years old in good health. V and J are TRBV29-1 and TRBJ1-1; 8 bases are shared with TRBD1. Written as DNA, the CDR3 is TGCAGCGTTCGGACAGGGTGGGCTTTCTTT. The encoded protein is CSVRTGWAFF.